The sequence of this TCR beta chain was determined in a study of cytomegalovirus exposure and HLA in healthy donors. Turning to the study itself: Unique TCRs from HLA-typed donors, around 93 million of them, were held in an early data release.

With regard to this clone: Its antigen is as yet unknown.

The CDR3 loop spans 14 amino acids. The junction had 2 bases not matched to a gene; V was cut back by 6 bases and J by 2 bases. CDR1 SGHTA and CDR2 FQGNSA come from the germline V gene. The PCR made use of 60 Vbeta and 13 Jbeta primers. Measured with immunoSEQ multiplex PCR; TCRdb has only the in-frame clones, and not every one. The table records about 130,000 clones, 80% of them present only once. Points from the study as a whole: In a later analysis, TCR beta V- and J-gene trimming was associated with a missense DCLRE1C variant.

Sequenced sample: PBMCs. The origin of this receptor is a man younger than 40 in good health and CMV-seropositive. The chain has TRBV7-2 and TRBJ1-5, with TRBD1 matching 9 bases. The CDR3 loop reads CASSWDRGNQPQHF. CDR3 nucleotide sequence: TGTGCCAGCAGTTGGGACAGGGGCAATCAGCCCCAGCATTTT.